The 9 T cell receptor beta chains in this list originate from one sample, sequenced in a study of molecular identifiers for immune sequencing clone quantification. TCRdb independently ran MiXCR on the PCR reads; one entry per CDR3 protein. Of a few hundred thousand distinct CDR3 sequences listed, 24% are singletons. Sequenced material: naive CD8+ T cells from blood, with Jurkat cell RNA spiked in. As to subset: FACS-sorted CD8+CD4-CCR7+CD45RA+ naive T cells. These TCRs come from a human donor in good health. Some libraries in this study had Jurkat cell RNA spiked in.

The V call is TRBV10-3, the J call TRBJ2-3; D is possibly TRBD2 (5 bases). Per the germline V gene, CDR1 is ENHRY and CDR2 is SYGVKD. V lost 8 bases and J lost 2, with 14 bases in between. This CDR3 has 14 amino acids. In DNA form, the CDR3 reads TGTGCCATCGGCGGGCGCCCCCCCACAGATACGCAGTATTTT. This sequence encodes CAIGGRPPTDTQYF.

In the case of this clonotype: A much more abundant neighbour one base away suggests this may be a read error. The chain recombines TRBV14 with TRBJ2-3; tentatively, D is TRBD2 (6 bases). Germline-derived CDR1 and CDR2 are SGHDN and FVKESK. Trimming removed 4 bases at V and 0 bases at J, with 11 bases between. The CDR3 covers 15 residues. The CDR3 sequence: CASSRGGASTDTQYF. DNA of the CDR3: TGTGCCAGCAGCCGAGGCGGGGCAAGCACAGATACGCAGTATTTT. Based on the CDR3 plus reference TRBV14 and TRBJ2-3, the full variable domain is EAGVTQFPSHSVIEKGQTVTLRCDPISGHDNLYWYRRVMGKEIKFLLHFVKESKQDESGMPNNRFLAERTGGTYSTLKVQPAELEDSGVYFCASSRGGASTDTQYFGPGTRLTVL.

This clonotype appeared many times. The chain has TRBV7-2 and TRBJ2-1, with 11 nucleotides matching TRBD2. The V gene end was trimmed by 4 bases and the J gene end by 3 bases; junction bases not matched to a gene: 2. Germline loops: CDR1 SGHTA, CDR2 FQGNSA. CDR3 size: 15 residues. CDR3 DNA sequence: TGTGCCAGCAGCTCCCTAGCGGGGGGCTACAATGAGCAGTTCTTC. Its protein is CASSSLAGGYNEQFF.

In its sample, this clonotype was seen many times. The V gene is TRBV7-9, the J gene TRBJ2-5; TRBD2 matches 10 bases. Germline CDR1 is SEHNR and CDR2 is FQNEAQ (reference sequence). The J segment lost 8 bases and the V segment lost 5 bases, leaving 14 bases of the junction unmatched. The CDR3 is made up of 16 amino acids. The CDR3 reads CASSPTSGNHQGTQYF. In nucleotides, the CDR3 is TGTGCCAGCAGCCCAACTAGCGGGAACCACCAAGGAACCCAGTACTTC.

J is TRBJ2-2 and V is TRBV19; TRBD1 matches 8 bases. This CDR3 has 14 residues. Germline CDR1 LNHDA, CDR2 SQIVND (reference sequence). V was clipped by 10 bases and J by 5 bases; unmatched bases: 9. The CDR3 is CATHRQGWTGELFF. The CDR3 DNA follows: TGTGCCACCCATAGACAGGGGTGGACCGGGGAGCTGTTTTTT.

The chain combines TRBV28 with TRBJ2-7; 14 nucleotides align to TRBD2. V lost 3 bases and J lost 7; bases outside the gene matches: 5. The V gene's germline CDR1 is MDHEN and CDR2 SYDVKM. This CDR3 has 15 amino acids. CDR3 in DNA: TGTGCCAGCAGTTTCGGACTAGCGGGGGGTCGTGAGCAGTACTTC. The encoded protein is CASSFGLAGGREQYF.

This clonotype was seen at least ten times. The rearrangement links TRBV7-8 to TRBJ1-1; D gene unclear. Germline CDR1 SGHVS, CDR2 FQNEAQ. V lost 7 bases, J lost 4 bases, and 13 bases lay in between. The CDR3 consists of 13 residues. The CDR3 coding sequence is TGTGCCAGCACCCCCCACGGGGTCACTGAAGCTTTCTTT. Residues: CASTPHGVTEAFF.

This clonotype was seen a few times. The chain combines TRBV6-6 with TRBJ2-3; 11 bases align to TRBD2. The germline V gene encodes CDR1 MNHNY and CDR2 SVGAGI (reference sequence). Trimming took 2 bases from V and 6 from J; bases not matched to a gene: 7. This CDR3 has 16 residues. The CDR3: CASSYMTSGIFDTQYF. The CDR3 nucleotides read TGTGCCAGCAGTTACATGACTAGCGGGATTTTTGATACGCAGTATTTT.

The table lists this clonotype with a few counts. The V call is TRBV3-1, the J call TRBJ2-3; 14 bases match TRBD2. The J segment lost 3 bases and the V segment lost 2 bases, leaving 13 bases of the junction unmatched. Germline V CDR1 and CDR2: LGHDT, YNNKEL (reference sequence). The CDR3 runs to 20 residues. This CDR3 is CASSQFRTTSGGAVTDTQYF. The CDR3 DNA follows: TGTGCCAGCAGCCAATTCCGTACGACTAGCGGGGGGGCCGTTACAGATACGCAGTATTTT.